Below are 10 T cell receptor beta chains sequenced from a single sample in a study of control samples from healthy donors and cancer patients. The method was immunoSEQ multiplex PCR; TCRdb's version includes in-frame clones alone and lacks a portion of them. The data show roughly 80,000 clones, 80% to 95% seen once. Material: blood. The receptors originated from a woman in her sixties or seventies in good health.

The J gene is TRBJ2-3, the V gene TRBV27; 10 nucleotides match TRBD2. V lost 2 bases, J lost 6 bases, and 5 bases stayed unmatched. The germline CDR1 and CDR2 sequences are MNHEY and SMNVEV (reference sequence). CDR3 length equals 15 residues. The CDR3 spells CASSLKREGGDTQYF. The CDR3 coding sequence is TGTGCCAGCAGTTTAAAGCGGGAGGGCGGCGATACGCAGTATTTT.

This chain links TRBV27 with TRBJ2-7, with 7 bases matching TRBD1. The ends lost 5 bases at V and 3 bases at J; junction bases unmatched: 10. Germline assignment: CDR1 MNHEY and CDR2 SMNVEV (reference sequence). The CDR3 is 15 amino acids. Written as DNA, the CDR3 is TGTGCCAGCAGTCCCGCGACAGGGTTTTTCTACGAGCAGTACTTC. Its protein is CASSPATGFFYEQYF.

The sample holds a few counts of this clone. The V and J genes are TRBV12-3 or TRBV12-4 and TRBJ2-1, with D tentatively TRBD2 (7 bases). The CDR3 has 13 amino acids. Trimming took 6 bases from V and 7 from J, leaving 13 bases between them. CDR3 protein: CASSLEGGNEQFF. The CDR3 DNA follows: TGTGCCAGCAGCCTAGAGGGGGGGAATGAGCAGTTCTTC.

This chain joins TRBV6-6 and TRBJ1-2; unclear D gene. Trimming shortened V by 2 bases and J by 2 bases, and 12 bases separated the two germline ends. The CDR3 is made up of 15 amino acids. Germline-derived CDR1 and CDR2 are MNHNY and SVGAGI (reference sequence). CDR3 residues: CASSYDTAPNYGYTF. CDR3 nucleotides: TGTGCCAGCAGTTACGACACAGCTCCAAACTATGGCTACACCTTC.

The V gene is TRBV7-3, the J gene TRBJ2-7; TRBD2 might be the D (6 bases). Between the trimmed V and J ends, which lost 5 bases and 0 bases, there was a span of 11 bases. The CDR3 spans 14 residues. The germline V gene encodes CDR1 SGHTA and CDR2 FQGTGA. This CDR3 reads CASSTGESSYEQYF. The CDR3 DNA reads as TGTGCCAGCAGCACGGGGGAGAGCTCCTACGAGCAGTACTTC.

CDR3 loop: CASRPGGEQFF. The CDR3 DNA follows: TGTGCCAGCAGACCAGGGGGGGAGCAGTTCTTC. The V gene is TRBV7-9, the J gene TRBJ2-1, with D perhaps TRBD1 (7 bases). The CDR3 covers 11 residues. The germline gives CDR1 SEHNR, CDR2 FQNEAQ (reference sequence). The V end was cut by 6 bases, the J end by 10 bases, with 10 bases between.

This chain joins TRBV13 and TRBJ2-3, with 10 positions matching TRBD1. Germline CDR1 is PRHDT and CDR2 is FYEKMQ (reference sequence). Losses at the gene ends were 5 bases for V and 2 bases for J; bases not matched to a gene: 7. The CDR3 contains 16 residues. The CDR3 sequence is CASSERTGGFTDTQYF. CDR3 nucleotides: TGTGCCAGCAGCGAAAGGACAGGGGGTTTCACAGATACGCAGTATTTT.

This chain uses TRBV30 with TRBJ1-5, with D unresolved. Germline loops: CDR1 GTSNPN, CDR2 SVGIG (reference sequence). CDR3 length: 14 residues. The V and J ends lost 0 bases and 6 bases respectively, with 12 bases between them. The CDR3 bases are TGTGCCTGGAGTGTACAAGCGTCGGGTCAGCCCCAGCATTTT. This codes for CAWSVQASGQPQHF.

The chain couples TRBV6-2 or TRBV6-3 to TRBJ2-1, with D possibly being TRBD1 (6 bases). The length of the CDR3 is 14 residues. Between the trimmed V and J ends, which lost 0 bases and 9 bases, there was a span of 12 bases. The germline CDR1 and CDR2 sequences are MNHEY and SVGEGT. CDR3 bases: TGTGCCAGCAGTTACTCTTCAGGGGTGGGTGAGCAGTTCTTC. Translation: CASSYSSGVGEQFF.

This chain uses TRBV2 with TRBJ1-3; the D is unclear. Germline lookup yields CDR1 SNHLY and CDR2 FYNNEI. The CDR3 sequence is 15 residues long. With 10 bases removed from V and 0 bases from J, the gap between germline ends came to 16 bases. CDR3 protein: CATSLGGSSGNTIYF. The CDR3 DNA follows: TGTGCCACCTCCCTCGGCGGGAGCTCTGGAAACACCATATATTTT.